Shown below are 28 T cell receptor beta chains from a single sample sequenced in a study of cytomegalovirus exposure and HLA in healthy donors. The PCR employed 60 Vbeta primers together with 13 Jbeta primers. The table came from immunoSEQ multiplex PCR; TCRdb's copy has only in-frame clones and leaves some out. The table lists roughly 120,000 clones, 81% of them singletons, with 2.2% in the top ten. The sample was PBMCs. Receptor source: a woman between 40 and 55 years old in good health and CMV-seronegative.

V gene TRBV9 combines with J gene TRBJ2-3; D is uncertain. Trimming removed 4 bases at V and 0 bases at J, with 12 bases between. There are 15 residues in the CDR3. Germline loops: CDR1 SGDLS, CDR2 YYNGEE. The CDR3 coding sequence is TGTGCCAGCAGCTCCCTTTCTACTAGCACAGATACGCAGTATTTT. Encoded protein: CASSSLSTSTDTQYF.

The V call is TRBV18, the J call TRBJ2-7; 7 bases align to TRBD2. The trim removed 2 bases at V and 3 bases at J, leaving 1 base unmatched. Germline assignment: CDR1 KGHSH and CDR2 LQKENI. This CDR3 spans 13 amino acids. The CDR3 nucleotides read TGTGCCAGCTCACCATGGGGGGGCTACGAGCAGTACTTC. Its protein is CASSPWGGYEQYF.

This clone was counted only a few times. The chain couples TRBV6-5 to TRBJ2-7, with 11 bases identical to TRBD1. CDR3 size: 15 residues. CDR1 is MNHEY and CDR2 is SVGAGI in the germline V gene. With 4 bases clipped from V and 6 bases from J, the junction kept 8 bases outside the gene matches. CDR3 in DNA: TGTGCCAGCAGTTCATTACCCGGGACAGGGGGCGAGCAGTACTTC. Its protein product is CASSSLPGTGGEQYF.

This rearrangement joins TRBV29-1 to TRBJ2-7; 10 nucleotides match TRBD1. The CDR3 has 13 amino acids. Germline lookup yields CDR1 SQVTM and CDR2 ANQGSEA. Trimming took 5 bases from V and 3 from J; bases not matched to a gene: 4. The CDR3 DNA is TGCAGCGTTAGACAGGGGGCTGTCTACGAGCAGTACTTC. Translated, it gives CSVRQGAVYEQYF.

The chain couples TRBV7-9 to TRBJ2-7, with unresolved D. The CDR3 loop spans 13 amino acids. Looked up from germline, CDR1 is SEHNR and CDR2 is FQNEAQ (reference sequence). Trimming took off 3 bases at V and 0 bases at J, with 6 bases between the two ends. The DNA of the CDR3 is TGTGCCAGCAGCTTTCAAATCTCCTACGAGCAGTACTTC. Its translation is CASSFQISYEQYF.

The V and J genes are TRBV18 and TRBJ2-2; 9 bases agree with TRBD2. CDR1 is KGHSH, CDR2 LQKENI, per germline. V shed 2 bases and J 3 bases; nucleotides not matched to a gene: 7. The CDR3 is 17 residues long. CDR3 sequence reads: CASSPYFIAGDTGELFF. The CDR3, as DNA: TGTGCCAGCTCACCATATTTTATAGCGGGAGACACCGGGGAGCTGTTTTTT.

V is TRBV9 and J is TRBJ2-3; TRBD2 agrees at 14 bases. V was clipped by 4 bases and J by 6 bases; unmatched bases: 7. The CDR3 is 16 amino acids. Germline CDR1 reads SGDLS; CDR2 reads YYNGEE. CDR3 amino acids: CASSPRTSGGIDTQYF. CDR3 DNA: TGTGCCAGCAGCCCTAGGACTAGCGGGGGGATTGATACGCAGTATTTT. Variable domain in full (rest from reference TRBV9 and TRBJ2-3): DSGVTQTPKHLITATGQRVTLRCSPRSGDLSVYWYQQSLDQGLQFLIQYYNGEERAKGNILERFSAQQFPDLHSELNLSSLELGDSALYFCASSPRTSGGIDTQYFGPGTRLTVL.

This clone was recorded once. The J gene is TRBJ2-7, the V gene TRBV28, with TRBD1 identical over 7 bases. Germline CDR1 reads MDHEN; CDR2 reads SYDVKM. The CDR3 totals 15 residues. With 2 bases clipped from V and 2 bases from J, the junction kept 6 bases outside the gene matches. The DNA for the CDR3 is TGTGCCAGCAGTTTAGGGACAGTAATTACCTACGAGCAGTACTTC. This codes for CASSLGTVITYEQYF.

The genes are TRBV7-8 and TRBJ1-2; 7 nucleotides match TRBD1. Germline V gene data show CDR1 as SGHVS and CDR2 as FQNEAQ. CDR3 length equals 15 residues. V was clipped by 4 bases and J by 2 bases; unmatched bases: 7. CDR3 DNA sequence: TGTGCCAGCAGCTATGGACAGGATCAGAACTATGGCTACACCTTC. Its translation: CASSYGQDQNYGYTF.

The rearrangement uses TRBV30 and TRBJ2-7; D is perhaps TRBD1 (5 bases). The CDR3 totals 15 residues. The germline gives CDR1 GTSNPN, CDR2 SVGIG (reference sequence). Trimming shortened V by 0 bases and J by 5 bases, and 17 bases separated the two germline ends. The CDR3 here is CAWSVRQGRIDEQYF. The CDR3 DNA follows: TGTGCCTGGAGTGTACGGCAGGGAAGAATCGACGAGCAGTACTTC.

The chain links TRBV7-3 to TRBJ2-1, with no clear D. The CDR3 covers 12 residues. The germline V gene encodes CDR1 SGHTA and CDR2 FQGTGA. Trimming removed 5 bases from V and 7 bases from J, with 9 bases in between. The CDR3 is CASSHPENEQFF. The CDR3 DNA reads as TGTGCCAGCAGCCACCCCGAGAATGAGCAGTTCTTC.

The chain recombines TRBV10-2 with TRBJ1-2; D is uncertain. This CDR3 has 12 amino acids. Trimming took 2 bases from V and 8 from J, leaving 9 bases between them. Germline V lookup: CDR1 WSHSY, CDR2 SAAADI. The DNA for the CDR3 is TGCGCCAGCAGTGAGGAGAGTTTGGGCTACACCTTC. This encodes CASSEESLGYTF.

V gene TRBV7-9 combines with J gene TRBJ1-1; weak D call: TRBD1 (5 bases). Germline V gene data show CDR1 as SEHNR and CDR2 as FQNEAQ (reference sequence). CDR3 length equals 15 residues. The V end lost 0 bases, the J end lost 1 base, and 9 bases lay between the germline ends. Here the CDR3 reads CASSLAGGTNTEAFF. CDR3 sequence (DNA): TGTGCCAGCAGCTTAGCGGGGGGGACGAACACTGAAGCTTTCTTT.

Details on this clone: At one of its ends the junction is not consistent with the germline gene, which may arise from a read error. The chain uses TRBV2 and TRBJ2-7; D call uncertain. The germline CDR1 and CDR2 sequences are SNHLY and FYNNEI. There are 12 residues in the CDR3. The CDR3 spells CAGSLIKYEQYF. CDR3 in DNA: TGTGCCGGCAGTCTAATAAAATACGAGCAGTACTTC.

This clone has a handful of counts. The rearrangement joins TRBV5-6 to TRBJ2-6; 10 bases match TRBD1. The CDR3 is made up of 18 amino acids. The germline V gene encodes CDR1 SGHDT and CDR2 YYEEEE. J was trimmed by 1 base and V by 2 bases; bases with no gene match: 6. The CDR3 sequence is CASSLDRGLGSGANVLTF. The CDR3 nucleotides read TGTGCCAGCAGCTTAGACAGGGGGCTGGGGTCTGGGGCCAACGTCCTGACTTTC.

This chain uses TRBV9 with TRBJ2-1, with 7 bases matching TRBD2. Germline assignment: CDR1 SGDLS and CDR2 YYNGEE. The CDR3 sequence is 17 residues long. With V trimmed by 0 bases and J by 2 bases, 8 bases remained unmatched. CDR3 amino acids: CASSVGISGPPYNEQFF. CDR3 DNA sequence: TGTGCCAGCAGCGTAGGGATTAGCGGGCCGCCCTACAATGAGCAGTTCTTC.

This clone appeared a few times. The chain joins TRBV10-2 to TRBJ1-1; 8 bases are a match to TRBD1. Trimming cost V 6 bases and J 1 base; bases outside gene matches: 4. The germline V gene encodes CDR1 WSHSY and CDR2 SAAADI. This CDR3 spans 14 amino acids. CDR3 sequence: CASRDRVGNTEAFF. CDR3 in DNA: TGCGCCAGCAGGGACAGGGTGGGGAACACTGAAGCTTTCTTT.

This clone has a handful of counts. The chain couples TRBV4-3 to TRBJ1-1; 8 bases line up with TRBD1. Germline values: CDR1 LGHNA, CDR2 YSLEER. Trimming removed 0 bases from V and 1 base from J; junction bases left unmatched: 1. CDR3 size: 15 residues. CDR3 in amino acids: CASSQEGTGNTEAFF. CDR3 nucleotide sequence: TGCGCCAGCAGCCAAGAGGGGACAGGGAACACTGAAGCTTTCTTT.

The chain couples TRBV7-2 to TRBJ2-6, with D perhaps matching TRBD2 (6 bases). The length of the CDR3 is 17 residues. Germline V CDR1 and CDR2: SGHTA, FQGNSA. The V end was cut by 1 base, the J end by 0 bases, with 10 bases between. CDR3 in DNA: TGTGCCAGCAGCTTAGGGGGGAGGAGCTCTGGGGCCAACGTCCTGACTTTC. Its protein product is CASSLGGRSSGANVLTF.

This clone was seen a handful of times. The rearrangement links TRBV4-2 to TRBJ2-2; 8 bases are shared with TRBD2. Trimming at V came to 0 bases and at J to 6 bases, leaving 24 bases not matched to a gene. The germline V gene has CDR1 LGHNA and CDR2 YNFKEQ. CDR3 size: 22 residues. Here the CDR3 reads CASSQDFSSAGGLFFLPGELFF. The DNA for the CDR3 is TGTGCCAGCAGCCAAGATTTCTCATCTGCGGGAGGCCTCTTCTTCTTGCCCGGGGAGCTGTTTTTT.

The chain joins TRBV28 to TRBJ2-5; TRBD2 agrees at 8 bases. The CDR3 extends over 15 amino acids. The germline gives CDR1 MDHEN, CDR2 SYDVKM. The J segment lost 4 bases and the V segment lost 8 bases, leaving 12 bases of the junction unmatched. The CDR3 region is CASAPTGGASETQYF. DNA for the CDR3: TGTGCCAGCGCCCCCACCGGGGGGGCCTCAGAGACCCAGTACTTC.

This sequence joins TRBV28 and TRBJ1-1; no definite D call. V dropped 5 bases and J dropped 7 bases, with 17 bases sitting between them. The germline CDR1 and CDR2 sequences are MDHEN and SYDVKM. This CDR3 has 14 amino acids. The DNA for the CDR3 is TGTGCCAGCAGTACTCCGGCAGGCCGCCGTGAAGCTTTCTTT. Translation gives CASSTPAGRREAFF.

The chain combines TRBV6-5 with TRBJ1-5; D remains unclear. Trimming shortened V by 5 bases and J by 5 bases, and 13 bases separated the two germline ends. The CDR3 extends over 14 amino acids. From germline, CDR1 is MNHEY and CDR2 SVGAGI. DNA for the CDR3: TGTGCCAGCAGTCCTGGGTTGGAGTATCAGCCCCAGCATTTT. Translated, it gives CASSPGLEYQPQHF.

The chain couples TRBV7-3 to TRBJ2-2; 8 positions agree with TRBD2. The CDR3 runs 16 residues. The ends lost 5 bases at V and 1 base at J; junction bases unmatched: 6. Germline V gene data show CDR1 as SGHTA and CDR2 as FQGTGA. In DNA form, the CDR3 reads TGTGCCAGCAGCCCCGTAGCGGGGAGGAACACCGGGGAGCTGTTTTTT. Protein sequence: CASSPVAGRNTGELFF.

The V and J genes are TRBV6-1 and TRBJ2-1; tentative D call: TRBD2 (5 bases). In germline, CDR1 is MNHNS, CDR2 SASEGT. Trimming pared 4 bases from V and 8 bases from J, leaving 18 bases between. The CDR3 spans 15 residues. This CDR3 reads CASSAHRNSGDEQFF. CDR3 nucleotides: TGTGCCAGCAGTGCACACCGTAACTCCGGGGATGAGCAGTTCTTC.

The V call is TRBV19, the J call TRBJ2-1; TRBD2 aligns across 13 bases. With 5 bases clipped from V and 12 bases from J, the junction kept 4 bases outside the gene matches. The CDR3 has 13 residues. Germline values: CDR1 LNHDA, CDR2 SQIVND (reference sequence). The CDR3 spells CASSWTSGGLQFF. In DNA form, the CDR3 reads TGTGCCAGTAGTTGGACTAGCGGGGGCTTGCAGTTCTTC.

The chain joins TRBV19 to TRBJ1-2; 8 bases line up with TRBD1. The CDR3 contains 13 residues. V gave up 7 bases and J gave up 4 bases; unmatched junction bases: 5. Germline CDR1 is LNHDA and CDR2 is SQIVND (reference sequence). CDR3 coding DNA: TGTGCCAGTAAAAAACAGGGGGTCTATGGCTACACCTTC. Its translation is CASKKQGVYGYTF.

This clone was observed a single time. The V and J genes are TRBV27 and TRBJ1-2; TRBD1 is a possible D gene (6 bases). The CDR3 sequence is 14 residues long. V lost 5 bases and J lost 5, with 15 bases in between. CDR1 MNHEY and CDR2 SMNVEV come from the germline V gene (reference sequence). For the CDR3, the DNA is TGTGCCAGCAGTCCCTACAGGGTTGGATATGGCTACACCTTC. Translated: CASSPYRVGYGYTF.